This T cell receptor (beta chain) was observed in a study of blood T cell repertoires in COVID-19. Study-wide context: Samples taken during acute and convalescent COVID-19 were collected in the United States, Italy and Spain. T cells, B-cell-depleted T cells, or PBMCs supplied cDNA or gDNA.

This clone has just one count. Original data processing: Estimates of nucleated cell counts were drawn from the amplification of reference gene primers. Here immunoSEQ multiplex PCR was the method, and the copy in TCRdb shows in-frame clones only, minus some. V and J calls and clone size come straight from that table; D and trimming were deduced from the DNA. In the table there are under 300,000 clones, over 90% of which are singletons. The junction had 9 bases not matched to a gene; V was cut back by 0 bases and J by 9 bases. The CDR3 totals 17 residues. CDR1 and CDR2 (germline): SNHLY, FYNNEI. Patients from Seattle were sampled longitudinally, starting during active infection.

The TCR was taken from a man aged 25-40 years with COVID-19, enrolled during active disease. Sequenced: peripheral blood. The genes are TRBV2 and TRBJ2-4; 12 bases line up with TRBD2. For the CDR3, the DNA is TGTGCCAGCAGTGAAGCGCTTGGGCTAGCGGGGGGGCCCATTCAGTACTTC. This sequence encodes CASSEALGLAGGPIQYF.